This T cell receptor beta chain was retrieved from a study of blood T cell repertoires in COVID-19. Study-wide context: Acute and convalescent COVID-19 specimens originated in the United States, Italy and Spain. The cDNA or gDNA used as material had been derived from T cells, B-cell-depleted T cells, or PBMCs.

In the original workflow: Amplified reference gene primers provided the basis for estimating nucleated cell counts. The assay was immunoSEQ multiplex PCR, and TCRdb's table has in-frame clones only and misses some. V and J calls and clone size are those listed in that table; D and trimming were worked out from the DNA. The sample has roughly 180,000 clones; roughly 79% are singletons. Trimming removed 5 bases from V and 0 bases from J, with 12 bases in between. Germline-derived CDR1 and CDR2 are SGHKS and YYEKEE (reference sequence). This CDR3 has 15 residues. The clonotype was recovered from a woman aged 40-49 years with COVID-19, enrolled during active disease. Sequenced sample: peripheral blood. The chain uses TRBV5-5 and TRBJ1-3; D is perhaps TRBD1 (5 bases). The CDR3: CASSQQATSGNTIYF. The CDR3 DNA reads as TGTGCCAGCAGTCAACAGGCGACCTCTGGAAACACCATATATTTT.